This T cell receptor (beta chain) was obtained from a study of cytomegalovirus exposure and HLA in healthy donors. In the study overall: A later analysis reported the roughly 130 validation repertoires used the same platform as the approximately 700 first-cohort repertoires.

General study results and limits: According to a subsequent analysis, TCR clusters identified in the first cohort showed a tendency to co-occur across the 120 or so validation repertoires. Some TCR beta chains (roughly 160 of them) were listed as cytomegalovirus-associated.

The data were produced by immunoSEQ multiplex PCR, yet TCRdb's version contains in-frame clones alone and is incomplete. The table has under 250,000 clones, roughly 91% seen once. On this clone: The antigen remains unidentified.

V lost 1 base, J lost 0 bases, and 11 bases stayed unmatched. The CDR3 runs 19 residues. Looked up from germline, CDR1 is SEHNR and CDR2 is FQNEAQ (reference sequence). This sequence was found in a woman aged 18-30 years in good health and CMV-seropositive. This chain joins TRBV7-9 and TRBJ2-7; 11 positions match TRBD2. The source material was PBMCs. The CDR3 region has the DNA TGTGCCAGCAGCTTAGTTTTGACTAGCGGGAAATCTGCCTCCTACGAGCAGTACTTC. This codes for CASSLVLTSGKSASYEQYF.